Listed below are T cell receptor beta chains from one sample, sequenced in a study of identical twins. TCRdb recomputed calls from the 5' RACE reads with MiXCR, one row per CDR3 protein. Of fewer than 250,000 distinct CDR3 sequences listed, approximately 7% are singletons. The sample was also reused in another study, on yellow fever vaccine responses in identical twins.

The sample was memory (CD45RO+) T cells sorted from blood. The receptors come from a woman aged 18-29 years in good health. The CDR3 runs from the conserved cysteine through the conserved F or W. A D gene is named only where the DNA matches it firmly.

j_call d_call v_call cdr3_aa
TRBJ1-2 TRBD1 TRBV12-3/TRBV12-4 CASQQGNNYGYTF
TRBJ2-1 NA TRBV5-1 CASSLNGYNEQFF
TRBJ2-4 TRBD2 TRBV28 CASSTSGGAKNIQYF
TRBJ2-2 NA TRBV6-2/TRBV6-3 CASSLSGEVTGELFF
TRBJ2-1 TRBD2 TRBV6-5 CASSYLGTSGLYNEQFF
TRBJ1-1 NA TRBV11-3 CASSIGAEAFF
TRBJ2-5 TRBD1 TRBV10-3 CATTGTGGRETQYF
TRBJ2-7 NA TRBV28 CASRGVDGLGFFLGEQYF
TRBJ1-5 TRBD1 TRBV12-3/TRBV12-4 CASSPADRDSNQPQHF
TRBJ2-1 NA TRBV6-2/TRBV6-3 CASSYQGTSYNEQFF